These T cell receptor beta chains were read from a single sample in a study of T cells after yellow fever vaccination. TCRdb called the 5' RACE reads again in MiXCR, with one record for every CDR3 protein. Of 550,000 to 750,000 distinct CDR3 sequences listed, about 14% were seen once; the top ten hold around an eighth. This specimen consisted of PBMCs, obtained on the day of the yellow fever booster vaccination. These receptors came from a man younger than 40 who received the YFV17D yellow fever vaccine. Both conserved end residues are part of each CDR3. Fields, in order: D gene, V gene, clone size, J gene, CDR3 protein, CDR3 DNA. D genes are given only for firm matches. Expanded clones are given a class, and other clones once, few, many or no size at all.

D gene: TRBD2; V gene: TRBV5-4; clone size: few; J gene: TRBJ2-3; CDR3 protein: CASSLTTSGSSDTQYF; CDR3 DNA: TGTGCCAGCAGCTTAACTACTAGCGGGAGCTCCGATACGCAGTATTTT
D gene: TRBD1; V gene: TRBV7-8; clone size: -; J gene: TRBJ2-3; CDR3 protein: CASRRGQGTDTQYF; CDR3 DNA: TGTGCCAGCAGGCGGGGACAGGGAACAGATACGCAGTATTTT
D gene: -; V gene: TRBV9; clone size: -; J gene: TRBJ2-7; CDR3 protein: CASPRGQRASYEQYF; CDR3 DNA: TGTGCCAGCCCGCGCGGCCAGCGGGCGTCCTACGAGCAGTACTTC
D gene: -; V gene: TRBV5-1; clone size: -; J gene: TRBJ2-3; CDR3 protein: CASSFSGVTQYF; CDR3 DNA: TGCGCCAGCAGCTTCTCGGGGGTTACGCAGTATTTT
D gene: -; V gene: TRBV10-3; clone size: few; J gene: TRBJ2-2; CDR3 protein: CAISDIARERNTGELFF; CDR3 DNA: TGTGCCATCAGTGATATTGCCCGGGAACGAAACACCGGGGAGCTGTTTTTT
D gene: TRBD1; V gene: TRBV5-1; clone size: few; J gene: TRBJ2-3; CDR3 protein: CASSMTGPMDTQYF; CDR3 DNA: TGCGCCAGCAGCATGACAGGGCCAATGGATACGCAGTATTTT
D gene: TRBD2; V gene: TRBV3-1; clone size: few; J gene: TRBJ2-3; CDR3 protein: CASSQPTSGKSADTQYF; CDR3 DNA: TGTGCCAGCAGCCAACCCACTAGCGGGAAAAGTGCAGATACGCAGTATTTT
D gene: TRBD2; V gene: TRBV5-1; clone size: -; J gene: TRBJ2-2; CDR3 protein: CASSLIAGDPSGELFF; CDR3 DNA: TGCGCCAGCAGCCTTATAGCGGGAGATCCTTCCGGGGAGCTGTTTTTT
D gene: -; V gene: TRBV7-2; clone size: -; J gene: TRBJ2-7; CDR3 protein: CASSLASSPKIYEQYF; CDR3 DNA: TGTGCCAGCAGCTTAGCGTCTAGCCCGAAGATCTACGAGCAGTACTTC
D gene: -; V gene: TRBV5-4; clone size: -; J gene: TRBJ2-7; CDR3 protein: CASSWGERIDEQYF; CDR3 DNA: TGTGCCAGCAGCTGGGGGGAAAGGATAGACGAGCAGTACTTC
D gene: -; V gene: TRBV7-2; clone size: few; J gene: TRBJ2-7; CDR3 protein: CASSLPQYYEQYF; CDR3 DNA: TGTGCCAGCAGCTTACCACAGTACTACGAGCAGTACTTC
D gene: -; V gene: TRBV7-2; clone size: -; J gene: TRBJ1-1; CDR3 protein: CASSLAYREPEAFF; CDR3 DNA: TGTGCCAGCAGCTTAGCTTACAGGGAGCCTGAAGCTTTCTTT
D gene: -; V gene: TRBV3-1; clone size: -; J gene: TRBJ2-1; CDR3 protein: CASSQDRKRPYNEQFF; CDR3 DNA: TGTGCCAGCAGCCAAGATCGTAAGCGGCCCTACAATGAGCAGTTCTTC
D gene: TRBD1; V gene: TRBV6-5; clone size: -; J gene: TRBJ1-5; CDR3 protein: CASSYSADRLNQPQHF; CDR3 DNA: TGTGCCAGCAGTTACTCTGCGGACAGGCTTAATCAGCCCCAGCATTTT
D gene: -; V gene: TRBV9; clone size: few; J gene: TRBJ2-3; CDR3 protein: CASSVAPDASTDTQYF; CDR3 DNA: TGTGCCAGCAGCGTAGCCCCGGACGCTAGCACAGATACGCAGTATTTT
D gene: -; V gene: TRBV7-9; clone size: -; J gene: TRBJ2-7; CDR3 protein: CASSPGSPAYEQYF; CDR3 DNA: TGTGCCAGCAGCCCGGGTTCGCCGGCCTACGAGCAGTACTTC
D gene: TRBD2; V gene: TRBV20-1; clone size: few; J gene: TRBJ2-7; CDR3 protein: CSARLGGAMDEQYF; CDR3 DNA: TGCAGTGCTCGACTGGGAGGGGCCATGGACGAGCAGTACTTC
D gene: TRBD1; V gene: TRBV5-8; clone size: -; J gene: TRBJ2-1; CDR3 protein: CASSLPGTGDIEQFF; CDR3 DNA: TGTGCCAGCAGCTTACCCGGGACAGGGGATATTGAGCAGTTCTTC
D gene: TRBD2; V gene: TRBV7-2; clone size: few; J gene: TRBJ2-7; CDR3 protein: CASSLERAGVSHEQYF; CDR3 DNA: TGTGCCAGCAGCTTAGAGCGAGCGGGAGTCTCTCACGAGCAGTACTTC
D gene: -; V gene: TRBV18; clone size: few; J gene: TRBJ2-1; CDR3 protein: CASSPDADLSGLDEQFF; CDR3 DNA: TGTGCCAGCTCACCCGATGCGGACTTAAGCGGTCTTGATGAGCAGTTCTTC
D gene: TRBD2; V gene: TRBV23-1; clone size: few; J gene: TRBJ2-1; CDR3 protein: CASSQSWSGEGRSSYNEQFF; CDR3 DNA: TGCGCCAGCAGTCAATCCTGGTCGGGGGAGGGACGGAGCTCCTACAATGAGCAGTTCTTC
D gene: -; V gene: TRBV7-2; clone size: many; J gene: TRBJ1-1; CDR3 protein: CASSLGSRNEAFF; CDR3 DNA: TGTGCCAGCAGCTTAGGGTCCAGGAATGAAGCTTTCTTT